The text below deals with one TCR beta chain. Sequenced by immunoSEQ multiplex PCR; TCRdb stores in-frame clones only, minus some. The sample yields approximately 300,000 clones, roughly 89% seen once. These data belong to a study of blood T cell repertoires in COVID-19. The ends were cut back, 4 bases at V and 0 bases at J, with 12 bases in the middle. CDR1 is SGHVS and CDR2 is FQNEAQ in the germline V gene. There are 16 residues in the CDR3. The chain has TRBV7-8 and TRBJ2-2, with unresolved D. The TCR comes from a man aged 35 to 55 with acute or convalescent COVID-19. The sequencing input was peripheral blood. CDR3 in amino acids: CASSSFSRTNTGELFF. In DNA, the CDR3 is TGTGCCAGCAGCTCCTTCAGTCGTACGAACACCGGGGAGCTGTTTTTT.